Presented here are 27 T cell receptor beta chains from one specimen sequenced in a study of cytomegalovirus exposure and HLA in healthy donors. PCR was performed using 60 Vbeta and 13 Jbeta primers. The method was immunoSEQ multiplex PCR; TCRdb's version includes in-frame clones alone and lacks a portion of them. This listing includes some 110,000 clones. Sequencing used PBMCs. The receptors were gathered from a man in his forties or fifties in good health and CMV-seronegative.

V usage is TRBV21-1 and J usage is TRBJ1-1. TRBV21-1 is shown as a pseudogene. The CDR3 is 15 amino acids. CDR3: CASSLRRVMNTEAFF. CDR3 DNA sequence: TGTGCCAGCAGCCTTCGCCGGGTCATGAACACTGAAGCTTTCTTT.

The chain combines TRBV30 with TRBJ2-1, with TRBD2 as a possible D gene (5 bases). Trimming pared 4 bases from V and 5 bases from J, leaving 12 bases between. Germline assignment: CDR1 GTSNPN and CDR2 SVGIG (reference sequence). The CDR3 runs 13 residues. The CDR3 DNA is TGTGCCTGGACTGGTTACGGGGACAATGAGCAGTTCTTC. Protein sequence: CAWTGYGDNEQFF.

Here the CDR3 reads CASSLGSRGSGNTIYF. The DNA for the CDR3 is TGTGCCAGCAGCTTAGGCAGCCGAGGCTCTGGAAACACCATATATTTT. The rearrangement uses TRBV7-9 and TRBJ1-3; D uncertain. V gave up 1 base and J gave up 0 bases, with 10 bases separating them. CDR3 length equals 16 residues. The germline gives CDR1 SEHNR, CDR2 FQNEAQ (reference sequence).

This chain joins TRBV5-1 and TRBJ2-3, with D perhaps TRBD1 (6 bases). Germline lookup yields CDR1 SGHRS and CDR2 YFSETQ. This CDR3 has 16 residues. The ends were cut back, 0 bases at V and 3 bases at J, with 14 bases in the middle. CDR3 protein: CASSLGIQGRTDTQYF. DNA for the CDR3: TGCGCCAGCAGCTTGGGAATTCAGGGGAGAACAGATACGCAGTATTTT.

The genes are TRBV7-3 and TRBJ2-5; tentatively, D is TRBD1 (5 bases). Looked up from germline, CDR1 is SGHTA and CDR2 is FQGTGA. Between the trimmed V and J ends, which lost 4 bases and 5 bases, there was a span of 11 bases. There are 13 residues in the CDR3. The DNA of the CDR3 is TGTGCCAGCAGCTCCAGGGTCGGCGAGACCCAGTACTTC. Translation gives CASSSRVGETQYF.

The rearrangement joins TRBV21-1 to TRBJ1-3; the DNA was not compared with TRBD1, the D call given in the table. TRBV21-1 represents a pseudogene. The CDR3 length is 14 residues. The CDR3 nucleotides read TGTGCCAAAAAACAGGGGCACTCTGGAAACACCATATATTTT. It codes for CAKKQGHSGNTIYF.

V gene TRBV5-8 combines with J gene TRBJ2-7; D might be TRBD1 (6 bases). The CDR3 runs 14 residues. The germline CDR1 and CDR2 sequences are SGHTS and YDEGEE. V shed 4 bases and J shed 2 bases, with 13 bases lying between them. Written as DNA, the CDR3 is TGTGCCAGCAGCGTACAGGGAAGTCCCTACGAGCAGTACTTC. Its protein is CASSVQGSPYEQYF.

The rearrangement links TRBV6-1 to TRBJ1-2, with 8 positions matching TRBD1. The germline gives CDR1 MNHNS, CDR2 SASEGT. Germline trimming cut 9 bases from V and 4 bases from J; bases unmatched to any gene: 10. This CDR3 is built from 14 residues. CDR3 residues: CASEQGQGGYGYTF. CDR3 nucleotide sequence: TGTGCCAGTGAACAAGGACAGGGTGGCTATGGCTACACCTTC.

This chain joins TRBV11-3 and TRBJ2-7; possibly TRBD2 for D (6 bases). Germline CDR1 SGHNT, CDR2 YENEEA. Trimming stripped 3 bases from V and 4 bases from J, with 7 bases between. This CDR3 is 12 amino acids long. CDR3 residues: CASSFSGYEQYF. In DNA form, the CDR3 reads TGTGCCAGCAGCTTTAGCGGATACGAGCAGTACTTC.

This chain links TRBV27 with TRBJ2-2; TRBD2 agrees at 7 bases. Trimming at V came to 4 bases and at J to 8 bases, leaving 4 bases not matched to a gene. Germline CDR1 reads MNHEY; CDR2 reads SMNVEV (reference sequence). CDR3 size: 13 residues. The DNA for the CDR3 is TGTGCCAGCAGTTACCCAGCGGGGGGGGAGCTGTTTTTT. Translating gives CASSYPAGGELFF.

The chain couples TRBV6-1 to TRBJ2-7, with D possibly being TRBD1 (6 bases). Per germline, CDR1 MNHNS and CDR2 SASEGT. V lost 6 bases to trimming and J lost 10 bases, with 13 bases between them. The CDR3 consists of 11 residues. The CDR3 DNA follows: TGTGCCAGCAGAACAGGGTTCGACCAGTACTTC. It yields the protein CASRTGFDQYF.

V usage is TRBV27 and J usage is TRBJ2-4; 8 bases are a match to TRBD1. CDR3 length: 16 amino acids. Germline CDR1 and CDR2: MNHEY and SMNVEV (reference sequence). After removal of 8 bases from V and 0 bases from J, the junction contained 9 bases not matched to a gene. The CDR3 nucleotides read TGTGCCAGCGGGGGACAGGACCTATTAGCCAAAAACATTCAGTACTTC. It translates to CASGGQDLLAKNIQYF.

V is TRBV5-4 and J is TRBJ2-5, with 9 positions matching TRBD2. V lost 2 bases and J lost 2; bases outside the gene matches: 1. Germline lookup yields CDR1 SGHNT and CDR2 YYREEE (reference sequence). CDR3 size: 14 residues. CDR3 residues: CASSFSGGQETQYF. The CDR3 DNA follows: TGTGCCAGCAGCTTTAGCGGGGGACAAGAGACCCAGTACTTC.

This rearrangement joins TRBV30 to TRBJ1-1, with no clear D. Per the germline V gene, CDR1 is GTSNPN and CDR2 is SVGIG (reference sequence). Between the trimmed V and J ends, which lost 3 bases and 0 bases, there was a span of 17 bases. The CDR3 is made up of 16 amino acids. The DNA for the CDR3 is TGTGCCTGGAGGGACCCCCGAGGGTCAATGAACACTGAAGCTTTCTTT. It is translated as CAWRDPRGSMNTEAFF.

The rearrangement links TRBV10-3 to TRBJ2-5; D gene uncertain. Deletions cut 6 bases from V and 5 bases from J, with 7 bases between. The CDR3 covers 11 residues. Germline V gene data show CDR1 as ENHRY and CDR2 as SYGVKD. The CDR3 region has the DNA TGTGCCATCAGGGGCTACGAGACCCAGTACTTC. Translation gives CAIRGYETQYF.

The chain has TRBV11-3 and TRBJ2-6, with a possible D match to TRBD2 (5 bases). Trimming left V 7 bases short and J 4 bases short, with 14 bases between. This CDR3 is 15 amino acids long. The germline CDR1 and CDR2 sequences are SGHNT and YENEEA. CDR3 sequence (DNA): TGTGCCAGCACCGTCGCCCCGGGGGGGGCCAACGTCCTGACTTTC. Its translation: CASTVAPGGANVLTF.

V gene TRBV30 combines with J gene TRBJ1-2; D uncertain. The CDR3 is 13 residues long. The V end was cut by 1 base, the J end by 6 bases, with 12 bases between. Germline loops: CDR1 GTSNPN, CDR2 SVGIG (reference sequence). The CDR3 DNA sequence: TGTGCCTGGAGTGACGGGTTGCGGGATGGCTACACCTTC. This codes for CAWSDGLRDGYTF.

This sequence joins TRBV2 and TRBJ1-3, with D maybe TRBD1 (5 bases). Trimming took off 4 bases at V and 0 bases at J, with 10 bases between the two ends. CDR1 SNHLY and CDR2 FYNNEI come from the germline V gene. The CDR3 is 15 residues long. Here the CDR3 DNA reads TGTGCCAGCAGTGCCGGGGGAACCTCTGGAAACACCATATATTTT. Protein sequence: CASSAGGTSGNTIYF.

The chain employs TRBV5-1 and TRBJ1-4; tentative D call: TRBD1 (6 bases). The CDR3 spans 15 residues. Germline V CDR1 and CDR2: SGHRS, YFSETQ. V lost 2 bases, J lost 8 bases, and 16 bases lay in between. The CDR3 DNA follows: TGCGCCAGCAGCTTCAATGCAGGGGTTCGGGAAAAACTGTTTTTT. It translates to CASSFNAGVREKLFF.

The chain links TRBV5-1 to TRBJ2-1; D is possibly TRBD1 (6 bases). V was shortened by 2 bases and J by 5 bases, with 14 bases between the two germline ends. Germline CDR1 reads SGHRS; CDR2 reads YFSETQ. The CDR3 is 15 residues long. The CDR3 DNA reads TGCGCCAGCAGCTTCCAGGGGCTTGAGAACAATGAGCAGTTCTTC. It translates to CASSFQGLENNEQFF.

This sequence joins TRBV27 and TRBJ2-7; 7 bases line up with TRBD2. From germline, CDR1 is MNHEY and CDR2 SMNVEV (reference sequence). J was trimmed by 3 bases and V by 4 bases; bases with no gene match: 9. The CDR3 is 15 residues long. CDR3 in amino acids: CASSSSSGNYYEQYF. CDR3 coding DNA: TGTGCCAGCAGTTCCTCCAGCGGGAATTACTACGAGCAGTACTTC.

The chain links TRBV28 to TRBJ1-2, with 7 bases fitting TRBD1. V was clipped by 7 bases and J by 12 bases; unmatched bases: 8. From germline, CDR1 is MDHEN and CDR2 SYDVKM. The CDR3 extends over 11 amino acids. CDR3 sequence: CASTSGTANTF. For the CDR3, the DNA is TGTGCCAGCACCTCCGGGACAGCTAACACCTTC.

The genes are TRBV7-9 and TRBJ1-1, with D tentatively TRBD1 (5 bases). Germline loops: CDR1 SEHNR, CDR2 FQNEAQ (reference sequence). V lost 1 base and J 0 bases, leaving 12 bases between the germline ends. The CDR3 covers 16 residues. The CDR3 region has the DNA TGTGCCAGCAGCTTAGAGCAGGGTGGGGTGAACACTGAAGCTTTCTTT. Encoded protein: CASSLEQGGVNTEAFF.

V usage is TRBV11-2 and J usage is TRBJ2-7, with TRBD1 matching 10 bases. V lost 1 base to trimming and J lost 2 bases; unmatched junction nucleotides: 2. Germline V gives CDR1 SGHAT, CDR2 FQNNGV. There are 15 residues in the CDR3. Here the CDR3 reads CASSLAGTGAYEQYF. CDR3 nucleotide sequence: TGTGCCAGCAGCTTAGCCGGGACAGGGGCCTACGAGCAGTACTTC.

The chain is built from TRBV5-1 and TRBJ2-1; 10 bases align to TRBD1. Germline lookup yields CDR1 SGHRS and CDR2 YFSETQ. J was trimmed by 5 bases and V by 5 bases; bases with no gene match: 10. This CDR3 region has 16 residues. The CDR3 DNA follows: TGCGCCAGCAGGGACGTCAGACAGGGGGCCCACAATGAGCAGTTCTTC. Its protein is CASRDVRQGAHNEQFF.

This chain links TRBV11-3 with TRBJ2-7; 7 bases match TRBD2. J was trimmed by 6 bases and V by 1 base; bases with no gene match: 12. The CDR3 is made up of 16 amino acids. Per germline, CDR1 SGHNT and CDR2 YENEEA. CDR3 sequence reads: CASSLVDRREKGEQYF. In DNA, the CDR3 is TGTGCCAGCAGCTTAGTCGACCGGCGGGAGAAAGGCGAGCAGTACTTC.

The V gene is TRBV11-3, the J gene TRBJ2-7, with 10 bases matching TRBD2. With 4 bases clipped from V and 5 bases from J, the junction kept 8 bases outside the gene matches. The CDR3 has 15 amino acids. Germline V gives CDR1 SGHNT, CDR2 YENEEA. The CDR3 region has the DNA TGTGCCAGCAGCTATTCTAGCGGGAGCTTCAACGAGCAGTACTTC. This encodes CASSYSSGSFNEQYF.